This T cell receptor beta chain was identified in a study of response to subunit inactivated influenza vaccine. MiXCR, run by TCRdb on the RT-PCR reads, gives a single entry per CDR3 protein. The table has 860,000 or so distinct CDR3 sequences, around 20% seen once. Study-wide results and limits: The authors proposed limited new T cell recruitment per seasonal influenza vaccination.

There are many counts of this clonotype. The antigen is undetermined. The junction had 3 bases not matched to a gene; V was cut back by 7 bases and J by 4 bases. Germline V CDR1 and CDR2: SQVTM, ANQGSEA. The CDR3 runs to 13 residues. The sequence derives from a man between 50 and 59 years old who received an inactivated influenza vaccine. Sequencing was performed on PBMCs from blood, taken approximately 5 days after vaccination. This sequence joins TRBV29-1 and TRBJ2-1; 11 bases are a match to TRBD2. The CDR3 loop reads CSALAGVYNEQFF. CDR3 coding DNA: TGCAGCGCACTAGCGGGAGTTTACAATGAGCAGTTCTTC.